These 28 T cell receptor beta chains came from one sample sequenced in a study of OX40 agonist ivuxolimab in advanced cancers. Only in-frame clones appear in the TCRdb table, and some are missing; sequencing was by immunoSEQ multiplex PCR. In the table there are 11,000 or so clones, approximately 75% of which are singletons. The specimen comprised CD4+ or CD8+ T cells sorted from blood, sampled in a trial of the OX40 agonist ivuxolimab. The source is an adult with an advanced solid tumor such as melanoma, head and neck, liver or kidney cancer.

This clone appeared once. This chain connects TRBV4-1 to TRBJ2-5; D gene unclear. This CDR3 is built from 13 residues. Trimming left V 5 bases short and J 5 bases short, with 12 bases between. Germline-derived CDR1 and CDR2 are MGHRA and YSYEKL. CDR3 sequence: CASSGLPPETQYF. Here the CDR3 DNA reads TGCGCCAGCAGCGGTCTTCCGCCGGAGACCCAGTACTTC.

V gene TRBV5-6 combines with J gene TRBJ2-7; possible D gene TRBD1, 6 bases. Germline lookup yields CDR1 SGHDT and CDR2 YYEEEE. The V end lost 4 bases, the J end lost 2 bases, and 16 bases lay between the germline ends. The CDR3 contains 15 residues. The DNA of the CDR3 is TGTGCCAGCAGCCCGTTACGGACAGCTACCTACGAGCAGTACTTC. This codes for CASSPLRTATYEQYF.

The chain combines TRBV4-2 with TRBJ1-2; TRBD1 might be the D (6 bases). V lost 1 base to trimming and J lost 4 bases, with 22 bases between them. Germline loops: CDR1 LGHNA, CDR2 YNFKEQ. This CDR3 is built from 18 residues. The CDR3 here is CASSQVSPGEWGAYGYTF. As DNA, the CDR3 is TGTGCCAGCAGCCAAGTCTCCCCGGGGGAATGGGGGGCCTATGGCTACACCTTC.

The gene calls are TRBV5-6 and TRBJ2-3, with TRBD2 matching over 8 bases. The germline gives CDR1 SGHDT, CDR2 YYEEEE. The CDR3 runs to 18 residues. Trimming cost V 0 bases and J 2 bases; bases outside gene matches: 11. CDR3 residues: CASSLVSLAGIDTDTQYF. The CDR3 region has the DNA TGTGCCAGCAGCTTGGTTTCTTTAGCGGGAATCGACACAGATACGCAGTATTTT.

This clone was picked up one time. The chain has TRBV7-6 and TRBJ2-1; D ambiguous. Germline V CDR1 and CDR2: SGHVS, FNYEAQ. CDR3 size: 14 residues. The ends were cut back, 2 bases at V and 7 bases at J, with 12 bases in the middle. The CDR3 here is CASSLIDNGNEQFF. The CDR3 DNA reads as TGTGCCAGCAGCTTAATAGACAACGGGAATGAGCAGTTCTTC.

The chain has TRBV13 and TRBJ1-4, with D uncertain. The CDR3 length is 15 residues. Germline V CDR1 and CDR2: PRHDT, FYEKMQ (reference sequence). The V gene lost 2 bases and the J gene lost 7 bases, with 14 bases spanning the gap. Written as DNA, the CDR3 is TGTGCCAGCAGCTTAAGTATGGGGATTGGTGAAAAACTGTTTTTT. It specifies CASSLSMGIGEKLFF. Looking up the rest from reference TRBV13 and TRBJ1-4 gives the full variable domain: AAGVIQSPRHLIKEKRETATLKCYPIPRHDTVYWYQQGPGQDPQFLISFYEKMQSDKGSIPDRFSAQQFSDYHSELNMSSLELGDSALYFCASSLSMGIGEKLFFGSGTQLSVL.

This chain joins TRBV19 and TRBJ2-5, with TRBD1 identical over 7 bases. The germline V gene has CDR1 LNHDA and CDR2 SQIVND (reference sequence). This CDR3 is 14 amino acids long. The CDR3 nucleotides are TGTGCTCCCCCGGCCGGGGACAGTCAAGAGACCCAGTACTTC. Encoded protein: CAPPAGDSQETQYF.

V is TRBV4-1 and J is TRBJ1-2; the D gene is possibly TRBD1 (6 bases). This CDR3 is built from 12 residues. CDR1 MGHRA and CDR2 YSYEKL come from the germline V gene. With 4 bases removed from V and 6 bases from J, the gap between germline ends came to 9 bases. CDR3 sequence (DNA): TGCGCCAGCAGCCGAGCAGGGGATGGCTACACCTTC. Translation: CASSRAGDGYTF.

The DNA for the CDR3 is TGTGCCAGTAGTAGCGGCCTGGGGGGGGCTTACAATGAGCAGTTCTTC. It yields the protein CASSSGLGGAYNEQFF. The gene calls are TRBV19 and TRBJ2-1; perhaps TRBD2 as D (7 bases). Trimming left V 4 bases short and J 4 bases short, with 17 bases between. The CDR3 runs to 16 residues. The germline V gene has CDR1 LNHDA and CDR2 SQIVND (reference sequence).

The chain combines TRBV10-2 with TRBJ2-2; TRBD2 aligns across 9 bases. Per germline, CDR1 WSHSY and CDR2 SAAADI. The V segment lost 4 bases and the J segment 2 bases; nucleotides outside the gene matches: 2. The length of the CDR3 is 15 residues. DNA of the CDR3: TGCGCCAGCAGTGGTAGCGGGAGCAACACCGGGGAGCTGTTTTTT. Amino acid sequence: CASSGSGSNTGELFF.

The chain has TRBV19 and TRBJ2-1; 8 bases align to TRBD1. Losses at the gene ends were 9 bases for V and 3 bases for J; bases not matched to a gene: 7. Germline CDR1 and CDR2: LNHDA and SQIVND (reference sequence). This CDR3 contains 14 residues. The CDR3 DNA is TGTGCCAGCAAGGACAGGGTCCACTACAATGAGCAGTTCTTC. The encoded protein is CASKDRVHYNEQFF.

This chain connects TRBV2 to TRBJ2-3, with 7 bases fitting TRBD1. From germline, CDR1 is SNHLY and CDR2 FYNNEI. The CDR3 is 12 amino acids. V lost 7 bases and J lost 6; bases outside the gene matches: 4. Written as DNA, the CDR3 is TGTGCCAGCACCGGACAGGACGATACGCAGTATTTT. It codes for CASTGQDDTQYF.

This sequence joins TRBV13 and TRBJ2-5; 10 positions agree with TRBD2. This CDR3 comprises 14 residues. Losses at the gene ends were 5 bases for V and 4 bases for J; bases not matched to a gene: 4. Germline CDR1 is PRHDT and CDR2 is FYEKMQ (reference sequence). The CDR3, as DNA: TGTGCCAGCAGCCCTAGCGGGAGCGTAGAGACCCAGTACTTC. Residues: CASSPSGSVETQYF. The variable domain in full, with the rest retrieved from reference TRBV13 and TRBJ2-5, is AAGVIQSPRHLIKEKRETATLKCYPIPRHDTVYWYQQGPGQDPQFLISFYEKMQSDKGSIPDRFSAQQFSDYHSELNMSSLELGDSALYFCASSPSGSVETQYFGPGTRLLVL.

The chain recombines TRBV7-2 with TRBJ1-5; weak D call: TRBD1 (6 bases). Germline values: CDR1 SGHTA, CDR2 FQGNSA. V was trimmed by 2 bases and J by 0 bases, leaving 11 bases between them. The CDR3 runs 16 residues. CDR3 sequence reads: CASSLWGALSNQPQHF. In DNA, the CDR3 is TGTGCCAGCAGCTTATGGGGGGCCCTTAGCAATCAGCCCCAGCATTTT.

The CDR3 is CASSQTLVDRTDTQYF. CDR3 sequence (DNA): TGCGCCAGCAGCCAGACGCTGGTGGACCGCACAGATACGCAGTATTTT. This chain links TRBV4-1 with TRBJ2-3; D is ambiguous. The CDR3 covers 16 residues. Trimming took off 3 bases at V and 1 base at J, with 14 bases between the two ends. CDR1 and CDR2 (germline): MGHRA, YSYEKL.

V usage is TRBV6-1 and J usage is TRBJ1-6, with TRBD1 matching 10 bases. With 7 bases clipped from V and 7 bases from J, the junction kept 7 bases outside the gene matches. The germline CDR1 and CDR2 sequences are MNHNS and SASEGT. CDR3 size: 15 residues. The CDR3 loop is CASTPGTGDNSPLHF. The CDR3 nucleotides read TGTGCCAGCACCCCAGGGACAGGGGACAATTCACCCCTCCACTTT.

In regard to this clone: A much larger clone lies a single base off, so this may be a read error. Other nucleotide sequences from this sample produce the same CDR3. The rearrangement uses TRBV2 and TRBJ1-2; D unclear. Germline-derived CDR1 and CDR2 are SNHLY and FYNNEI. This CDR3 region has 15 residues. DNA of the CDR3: TGTGCCAGCAGTTACCCCCCCAGTTTTAACTATGGCTACACTTTC. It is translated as CASSYPPSFNYGYTF.

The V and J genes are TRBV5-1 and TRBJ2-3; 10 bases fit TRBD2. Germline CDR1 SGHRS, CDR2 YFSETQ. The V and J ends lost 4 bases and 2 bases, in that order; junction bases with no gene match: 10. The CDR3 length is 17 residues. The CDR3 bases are TGCGCCAGCAGCCTATCTAGCGGGAGAACCTTCACAGATACGCAGTATTTT. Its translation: CASSLSSGRTFTDTQYF. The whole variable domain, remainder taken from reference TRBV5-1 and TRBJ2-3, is KAGVTQTPRYLIKTRGQQVTLSCSPISGHRSVSWYQQTPGQGLQFLFEYFSETQRNKGNFPGRFSGRQFSNSRSEMNVSTLELGDSALYLCASSLSSGRTFTDTQYFGPGTRLTVL.

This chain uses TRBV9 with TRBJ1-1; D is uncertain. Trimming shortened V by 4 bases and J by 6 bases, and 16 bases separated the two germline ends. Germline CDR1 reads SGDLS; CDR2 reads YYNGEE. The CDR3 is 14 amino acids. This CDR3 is CASSPVEGGPEAFF. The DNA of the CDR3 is TGTGCCAGCAGCCCCGTAGAGGGTGGGCCTGAAGCTTTCTTT.

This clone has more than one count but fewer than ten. The CDR3 protein is CATSSIRTGLDTGELFF. Here the CDR3 DNA reads TGTGCCACCAGCAGTATCCGGACAGGGCTGGACACCGGGGAGCTGTTTTTT. The chain recombines TRBV15 with TRBJ2-2, with TRBD1 matching 8 bases. CDR3 length: 17 residues. Germline V gives CDR1 LNHNV, CDR2 YYDKDF (reference sequence). V shed 3 bases, J shed 3 bases, and the junction held 9 bases outside the gene matches.

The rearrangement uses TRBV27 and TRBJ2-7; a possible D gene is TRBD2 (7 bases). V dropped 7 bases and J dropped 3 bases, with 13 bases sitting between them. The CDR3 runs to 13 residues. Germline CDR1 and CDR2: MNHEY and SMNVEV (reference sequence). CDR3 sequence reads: CASIGGPYYEQYF. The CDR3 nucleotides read TGTGCCAGCATCGGGGGGCCCTACTACGAGCAGTACTTC.

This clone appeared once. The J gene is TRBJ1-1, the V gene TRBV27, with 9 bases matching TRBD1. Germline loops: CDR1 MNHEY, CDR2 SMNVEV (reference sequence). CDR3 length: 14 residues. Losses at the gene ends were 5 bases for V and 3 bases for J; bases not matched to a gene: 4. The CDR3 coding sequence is TGTGCCAGCAGTAAACAGGGGGCCTACACTGAAGCTTTCTTT. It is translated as CASSKQGAYTEAFF.

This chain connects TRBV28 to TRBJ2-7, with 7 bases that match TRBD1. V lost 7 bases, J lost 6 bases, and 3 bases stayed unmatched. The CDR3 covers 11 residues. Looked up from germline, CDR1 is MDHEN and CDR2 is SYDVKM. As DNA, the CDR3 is TGTGCCAGCACTGCAGGGGGCGAGCAGTACTTC. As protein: CASTAGGEQYF.

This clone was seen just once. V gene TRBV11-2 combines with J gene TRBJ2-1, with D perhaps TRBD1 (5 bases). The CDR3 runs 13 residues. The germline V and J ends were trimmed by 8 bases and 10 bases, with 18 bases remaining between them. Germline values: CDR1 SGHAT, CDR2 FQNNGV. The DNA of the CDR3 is TGTGCCAGCGGGGCCCCCCCTCTTTGGGAGCAGTTCTTC. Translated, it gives CASGAPPLWEQFF.

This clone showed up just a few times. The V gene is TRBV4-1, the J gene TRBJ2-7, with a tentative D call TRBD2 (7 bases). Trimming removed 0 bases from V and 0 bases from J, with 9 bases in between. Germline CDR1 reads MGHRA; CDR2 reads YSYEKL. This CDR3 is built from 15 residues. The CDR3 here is CASSQEGGPSYEQYF. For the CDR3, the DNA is TGCGCCAGCAGCCAAGAGGGGGGGCCCTCCTACGAGCAGTACTTC.

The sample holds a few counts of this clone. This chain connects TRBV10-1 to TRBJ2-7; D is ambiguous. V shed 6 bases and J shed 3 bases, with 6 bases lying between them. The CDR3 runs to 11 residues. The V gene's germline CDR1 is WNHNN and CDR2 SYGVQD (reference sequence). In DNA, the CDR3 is TGCGCCAGCAGCGATAACTACGAGCAGTACTTC. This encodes CASSDNYEQYF.

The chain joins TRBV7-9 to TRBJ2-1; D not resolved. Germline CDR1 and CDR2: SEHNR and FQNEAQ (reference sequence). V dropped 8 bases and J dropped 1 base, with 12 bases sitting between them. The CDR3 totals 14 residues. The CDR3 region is CASEMWDSYNEQFF. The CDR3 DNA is TGTGCCAGCGAGATGTGGGATTCCTACAATGAGCAGTTCTTC.

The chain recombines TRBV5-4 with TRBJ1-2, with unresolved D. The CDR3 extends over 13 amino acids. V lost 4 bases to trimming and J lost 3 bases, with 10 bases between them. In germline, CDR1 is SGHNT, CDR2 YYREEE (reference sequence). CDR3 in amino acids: CASSRPADYGYTF. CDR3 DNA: TGTGCCAGCAGCCGGCCTGCAGACTATGGCTACACCTTC.